These 2 T cell receptor beta chains were all obtained from the same sample, sequenced in a study of early T cells in non-severe SARS-CoV-2 infection. TCRdb called the 5' RACE reads again in MiXCR, with one record for every CDR3 protein. This sample carries about 68,000 distinct CDR3 sequences, 9.5% to 13% of them seen once, and the ten largest clones take about 6.4%. Sequencing was carried out using whole blood. All receptors come from an adult who was a healthcare worker with PCR-confirmed SARS-CoV-2 infection or an uninfected control (not recorded which).

This clonotype appeared a few times. J is TRBJ2-1 and V is TRBV20-1; D is unresolved. V was pared by 3 bases and J by 4 bases, with 4 bases between. Germline loops: CDR1 DFQATT, CDR2 SNEGSKA (reference sequence). This CDR3 is 11 amino acids long. The DNA of the CDR3 is TGCAGTGCTAGGGAGTACAATGAGCAGTTCTTC. It encodes CSAREYNEQFF.

This clonotype was counted only a few times. The chain combines TRBV5-6 with TRBJ2-1; D is possibly TRBD2 (5 bases). V was shortened by 0 bases and J by 2 bases, with 9 bases between the two germline ends. The CDR3 totals 15 residues. CDR1 is SGHDT and CDR2 is YYEEEE in the germline V gene. CDR3 sequence reads: CASSLEAVPYNEQFF. The CDR3 DNA sequence: TGTGCCAGCAGCTTGGAAGCGGTTCCCTACAATGAGCAGTTCTTC.